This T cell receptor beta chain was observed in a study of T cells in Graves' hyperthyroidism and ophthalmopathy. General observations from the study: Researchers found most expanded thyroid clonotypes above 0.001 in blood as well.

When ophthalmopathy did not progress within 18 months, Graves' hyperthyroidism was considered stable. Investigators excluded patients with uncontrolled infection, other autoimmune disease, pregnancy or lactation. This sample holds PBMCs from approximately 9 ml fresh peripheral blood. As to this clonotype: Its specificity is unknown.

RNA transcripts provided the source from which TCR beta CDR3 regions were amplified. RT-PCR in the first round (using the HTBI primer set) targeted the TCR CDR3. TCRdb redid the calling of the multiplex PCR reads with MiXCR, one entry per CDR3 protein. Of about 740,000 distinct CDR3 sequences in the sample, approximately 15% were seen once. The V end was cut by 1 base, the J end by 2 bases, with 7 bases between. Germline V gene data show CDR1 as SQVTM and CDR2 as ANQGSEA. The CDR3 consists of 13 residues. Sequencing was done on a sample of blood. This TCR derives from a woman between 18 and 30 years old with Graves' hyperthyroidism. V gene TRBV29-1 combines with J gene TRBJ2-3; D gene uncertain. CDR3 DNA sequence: TGCAGCGTTGAAGCCGAGTACACAGATACGCAGTATTTT. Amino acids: CSVEAEYTDTQYF.